The rows below give T cell receptor beta chains drawn from one sample of a study of T cell responses to AZD1222 COVID-19 vaccine. Produced via immunoSEQ multiplex PCR; TCRdb's table is partial and in-frame only. The sample comprises about 86,000 clones, roughly 90% of which are singletons, and around 2.2% rests with the top ten. Sequences were derived from peripheral blood, sampled on day 0 of AZD1222 vaccination. The receptors stem from an adult in good health. The CDR3 runs from the conserved cysteine through the conserved F or W. A D gene is named only where the DNA matches it firmly. Clone size is not always given. Where it is, it says once, few, many or a class for expanded clones.

>TRBJ2-2|.|TRBV5-8|TRBD2
TGTGCCAGCCGCCCGGGGAGAATAGCGGGGAACACCGGGGAGCTGTTTTTT
CASRPGRIAGNTGELFF
>TRBJ1-6|.|TRBV19|TRBD1
TGTGCCAGCACCTCCGGACAGGGTAACTCACCCCTCCACTTT
CASTSGQGNSPLHF
>TRBJ1-6|.|TRBV2|.
TGTGCCAGCAGCGGACAAGGTTTCGGAAATTCACCCCTCCACTTT
CASSGQGFGNSPLHF
>TRBJ1-5|.|TRBV27|.
TGTGCCAGCAGCCCCCGACAGGTGTGGCAGCCCCAGCATTTT
CASSPRQVWQPQHF
>TRBJ1-3|.|TRBV30|TRBD1
TGTGCCTGCGGACAGGGGTATGGTGGAAACACCATATATTTT
CACGQGYGGNTIYF
>TRBJ2-7|.|TRBV5-1|.
TGCGCCAGCAGCTCCAATACAGGGACGGACGAGCAGTACTTC
CASSSNTGTDEQYF
>TRBJ2-2|.|TRBV7-2|.
TGTGCCAGCAGTGGGAACCGGTACACCGGGGAGCTGTTTTTT
CASSGNRYTGELFF
>TRBJ2-3|.|TRBV7-9|TRBD2
TGTGCCAGCAGCCCTGCGGGAGTGGGCCCAGATACGCAGTATTTT
CASSPAGVGPDTQYF
>TRBJ1-3|.|TRBV7-2|.
TGTGCCAGCAGCTTAGACCTCGGTAACCCATATTTT
CASSLDLGNPYF
>TRBJ1-1|.|TRBV6-5|.
TGTGCCAGCAGCTTGAGTAGGGCGAACACTGAAGCTTTCTTT
CASSLSRANTEAFF
>TRBJ2-3|once|TRBV10-2|TRBD2
TGCGCCAGCAAATTGACTAGCGGGAGGACAGATACGCAGTATTTT
CASKLTSGRTDTQYF
>TRBJ2-7|.|TRBV7-8|TRBD2
TGTGCCAGCAGCGGCCGGGGAACTAGCGGCTCCTACGAGCAGTACTTC
CASSGRGTSGSYEQYF
>TRBJ1-2|.|TRBV28|TRBD1
TGTGCCAGCAGTGACCCCCCACCACAGGGGTATGGCTACACCTTC
CASSDPPPQGYGYTF
>TRBJ1-5|.|TRBV12-3/TRBV12-4|.
TGTGCCAGCTCGGCGGGTAGCAATCAGCCCCAGCATTTT
CASSAGSNQPQHF
>TRBJ1-2|.|TRBV5-1|.
TGCGCCAGCAGCCCAGGATCTAACTATGGCTACACCTTC
CASSPGSNYGYTF
>TRBJ1-2|.|TRBV2|.
TGTGCCAGCAGTGGAGCCGGTTTAAAGGGGAACTATGGCTACACCTTC
CASSGAGLKGNYGYTF
>TRBJ2-1|.|TRBV18|.
TGTGCCAGCTCAGAAACGCAGGGTGTCAATGAGCAGTTCTTC
CASSETQGVNEQFF
>TRBJ1-1|.|TRBV29-1|.
TGCAGCGTTGGAAGTAATGCAGCAGGATCAGAAGCTTTCTTT
CSVGSNAAGSEAFF
>TRBJ1-2|.|TRBV5-1|TRBD1
TGCGCCAGCAGCTCGCGAGATGACAGGGGTGGTAACTACACCTTC
CASSSRDDRGGNYTF
>TRBJ2-1|.|TRBV2|TRBD2
TGTGCCACCACAGCCCTCCTACTAGCGAGCTCCTACAATGAGCAGTTCTTC
CATTALLLASSYNEQFF
>TRBJ2-1|.|TRBV5-1|.
TGCGCCAGCAGCGACCCCAGCCTAGCCAAGGCCAATGAGCAGTTCTTC
CASSDPSLAKANEQFF
>TRBJ1-5|once|TRBV7-8|TRBD1
TGTGCCAGCAGCTTACCCGGGACAGGGGGCAATCAGCCCCAGCATTTT
CASSLPGTGGNQPQHF
>TRBJ2-2|.|TRBV19|.
TGTGCCACAAGCCCAGGGACCGGGGAGCTGTTTTTT
CATSPGTGELFF
>TRBJ1-5|.|TRBV15|.
TGTGCCACCAGCTTGGCAGCCAGTAGCAATCAGCCCCAGCATTTT
CATSLAASSNQPQHF
>TRBJ2-7|once|TRBV19|.
TGTGCCAGTAGTATTGGGTCCTTGGGTAGCTACGAGCAGTACTTC
CASSIGSLGSYEQYF
>TRBJ2-1|.|TRBV5-1|.
TGCGCCAGCAGCTTACAGGGGAGGTACTCCTACAATGAGCAGTTCTTC
CASSLQGRYSYNEQFF
>TRBJ1-2|.|TRBV12-3/TRBV12-4|.
TGTGCCAGCAGGCGAAGTCCTAACTATGGCTACACCTTC
CASRRSPNYGYTF
>TRBJ2-5|.|TRBV4-1|.
TGCGCCAGCAGCCTCAGGGGTGGGGAGACCCAGTACTTC
CASSLRGGETQYF
>TRBJ2-1|once|TRBV5-1|.
TGCGCCAGCAGCTTGGCCCGTAGGCCGGTGGCAGACTACAATGAGCAGTTCTTC
CASSLARRPVADYNEQFF
>TRBJ2-2|.|TRBV9|TRBD1
TGTGCCAGCCGCAGGGGGCACACCGGGGAGCTGTTTTTT
CASRRGHTGELFF
>TRBJ2-3|once|TRBV12-5|TRBD1
TGTGCTAGTGCCACGGGACAGCCCACAGATACGCAGTATTTT
CASATGQPTDTQYF
>TRBJ2-7|.|TRBV12-3/TRBV12-4|TRBD1
TGTGCCAGCAGTTTAACAGGGGACTACGAGCAGTACTTC
CASSLTGDYEQYF
>TRBJ2-5|.|TRBV29-1|.
TGCAGCGTTGATAGCCCCGTAGAGACCCAGTACTTC
CSVDSPVETQYF
>TRBJ1-5|.|TRBV28|.
TGTGCCAGCATAAGTGGTGGAGGGGGCAATCAGCCCCAGCATTTT
CASISGGGGNQPQHF
>TRBJ2-1|.|TRBV5-1|.
TGCGCCAGCAGGGCGAGACTAGACCCGTACAATGAGCAGTTCTTC
CASRARLDPYNEQFF
>TRBJ2-1|.|TRBV23-1|.
TGCGTACTAGAGGGAATTGGGCGGGGATGGTACAATGAGCAGTTCTTC
CVLEGIGRGWYNEQFF
>TRBJ2-7|few|TRBV30|TRBD1
TGTGCCTGGAGTCAGGGACAGGGTGGGCGCTACGAGCAGTACTTC
CAWSQGQGGRYEQYF
>TRBJ2-7|.|TRBV12-2|.
TGTGCAAGTCGCTCCGCTCCACTCGGATCCTACGAGCAGTACTTC
CASRSAPLGSYEQYF